This TCR beta chain comes out of a study of spatial heterogeneity in lung cancer. Study in general: Detection of beta-chain sequences consistently exceeded that of alpha-chain sequences.

Every TCR cDNA molecule carried a tag that served as a unique molecular identifier. Via MiXCR, TCRdb re-called the 5' RACE reads, giving one row per CDR3 protein. The sample lists about 2,600 distinct CDR3 sequences, 8% occurring once. Time point described: sample taken at primary tumor resection. The sequenced material consisted of unsorted whole RNA from tumor, nontumor lung or frozen PBMC. The germline V gene has CDR1 MNHEY and CDR2 SVGEGT. The CDR3 has 12 residues. The trim removed 7 bases at V and 6 bases at J, leaving 5 bases unmatched. This clonotype is judged large. Its antigen is unidentified. Study-level results: For expanded intratumoral alpha and beta TCRs, counts tracked tumor mutation counts. Among tumor T cells, estimated coverage was roughly 7% for alpha chains and roughly 14% for beta chains.

The source was lung tumor tissue, collected at surgery. The V gene is TRBV6-2 or TRBV6-3, the J gene TRBJ2-7, with 8 bases identical to TRBD1. This receptor was taken from a male donor with early-stage non-small cell lung cancer. The CDR3 DNA reads TGTGCCAGCACCATGACAGGGGTCGAGCAGTACTTC. This encodes CASTMTGVEQYF.